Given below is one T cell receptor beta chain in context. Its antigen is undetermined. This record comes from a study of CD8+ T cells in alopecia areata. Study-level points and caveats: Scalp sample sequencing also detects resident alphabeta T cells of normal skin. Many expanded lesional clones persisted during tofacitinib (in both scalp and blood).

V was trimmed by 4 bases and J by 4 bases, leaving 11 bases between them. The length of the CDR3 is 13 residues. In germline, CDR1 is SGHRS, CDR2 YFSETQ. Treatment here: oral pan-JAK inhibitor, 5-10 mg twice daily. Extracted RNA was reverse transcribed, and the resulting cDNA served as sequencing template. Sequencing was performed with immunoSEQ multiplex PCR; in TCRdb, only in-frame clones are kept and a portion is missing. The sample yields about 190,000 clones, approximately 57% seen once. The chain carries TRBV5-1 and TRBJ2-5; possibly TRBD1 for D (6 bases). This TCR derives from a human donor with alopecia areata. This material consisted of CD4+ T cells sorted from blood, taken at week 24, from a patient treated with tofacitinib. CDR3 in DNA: TGCGCCAGCAGCCCCGGGACATCAGAGACCCAGTACTTC. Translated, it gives CASSPGTSETQYF. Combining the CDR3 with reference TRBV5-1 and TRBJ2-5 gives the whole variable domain KAGVTQTPRYLIKTRGQQVTLSCSPISGHRSVSWYQQTPGQGLQFLFEYFSETQRNKGNFPGRFSGRQFSNSRSEMNVSTLELGDSALYLCASSPGTSETQYFGPGTRLLVL.